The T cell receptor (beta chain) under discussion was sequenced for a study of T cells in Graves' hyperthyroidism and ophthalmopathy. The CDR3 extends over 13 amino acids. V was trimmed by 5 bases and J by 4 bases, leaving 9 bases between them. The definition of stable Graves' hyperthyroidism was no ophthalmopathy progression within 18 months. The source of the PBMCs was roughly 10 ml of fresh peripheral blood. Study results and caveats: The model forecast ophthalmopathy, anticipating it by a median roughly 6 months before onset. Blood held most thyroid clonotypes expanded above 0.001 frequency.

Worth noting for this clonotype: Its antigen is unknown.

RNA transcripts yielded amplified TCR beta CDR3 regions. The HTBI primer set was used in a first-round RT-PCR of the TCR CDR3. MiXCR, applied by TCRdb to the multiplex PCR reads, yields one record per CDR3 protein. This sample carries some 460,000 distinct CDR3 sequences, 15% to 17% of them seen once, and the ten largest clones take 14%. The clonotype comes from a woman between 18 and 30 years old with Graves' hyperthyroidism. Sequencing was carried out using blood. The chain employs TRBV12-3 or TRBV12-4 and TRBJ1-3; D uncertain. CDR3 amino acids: CASSAQLGNTIYF. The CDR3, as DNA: TGTGCCAGCAGTGCCCAGTTGGGAAACACCATATATTTT.